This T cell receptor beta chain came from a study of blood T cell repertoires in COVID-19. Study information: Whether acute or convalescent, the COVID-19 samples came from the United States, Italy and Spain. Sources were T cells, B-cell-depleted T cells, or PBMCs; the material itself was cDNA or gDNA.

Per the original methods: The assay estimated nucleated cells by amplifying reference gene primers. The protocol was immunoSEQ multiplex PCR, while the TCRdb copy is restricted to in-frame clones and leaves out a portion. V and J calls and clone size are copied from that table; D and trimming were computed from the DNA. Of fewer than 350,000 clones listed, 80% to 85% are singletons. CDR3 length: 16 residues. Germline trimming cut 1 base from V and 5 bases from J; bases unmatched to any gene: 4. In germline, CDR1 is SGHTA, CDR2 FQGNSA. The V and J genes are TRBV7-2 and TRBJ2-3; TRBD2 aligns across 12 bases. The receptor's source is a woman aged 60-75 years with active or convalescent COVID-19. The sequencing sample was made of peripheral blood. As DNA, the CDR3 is TGTGCCAGCAGCTTAGGGCTAGCGGGGGGGCAAGATACGCAGTATTTT. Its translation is CASSLGLAGGQDTQYF. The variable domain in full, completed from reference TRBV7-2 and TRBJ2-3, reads GAGVSQSPSNKVTEKGKDVELRCDPISGHTALYWYRQSLGQGLEFLIYFQGNSAPDKSGLPSDRFSAERTGGSVSTLTIQRTQQEDSAVYLCASSLGLAGGQDTQYFGPGTRLTVL.